Described below is a single TCR beta chain sequence and its context. The antigen is not known. MiXCR was run by TCRdb on the 5' RACE reads, yielding one entry per CDR3 protein. Of about 390,000 distinct CDR3 sequences in the sample, approximately 20% were seen once. Germline assignment: CDR1 DFQATT and CDR2 SNEGSKA (reference sequence). The ends lost 0 bases at V and 6 bases at J; junction bases unmatched: 3. The CDR3 is 13 residues long. The data are from a study of CD8 T cells in ankylosing spondylitis. Study outcomes and limitations: Roughly eight highly homologous variants made up a TCR beta motif that seemed to typify ankylosing spondylitis blood.

Sequencing was done on a sample of blood, either unsorted or a sorted T cell fraction (not recorded which). The source is a male donor with ankylosing spondylitis. The V gene is TRBV20-1, the J gene TRBJ1-1; TRBD1 agrees at 8 bases. The CDR3 nucleotides read TGCAGTGCTAGAGATTTCAGGGGGCCTGAAGCTTTCTTT. Translated, it gives CSARDFRGPEAFF.